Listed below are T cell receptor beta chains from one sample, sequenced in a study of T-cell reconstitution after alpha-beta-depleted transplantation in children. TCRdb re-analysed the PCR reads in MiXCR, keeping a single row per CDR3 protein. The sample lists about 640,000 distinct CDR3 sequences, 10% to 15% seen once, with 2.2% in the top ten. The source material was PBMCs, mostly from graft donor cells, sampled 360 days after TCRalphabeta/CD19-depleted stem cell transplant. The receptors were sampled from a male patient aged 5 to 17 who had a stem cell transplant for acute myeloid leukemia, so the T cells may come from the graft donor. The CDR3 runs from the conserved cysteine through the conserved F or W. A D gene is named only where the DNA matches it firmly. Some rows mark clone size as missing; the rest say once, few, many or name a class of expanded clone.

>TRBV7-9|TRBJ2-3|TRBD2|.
CASSESSGSWDTQYF
TGTGCCAGCAGCGAGTCTAGCGGGAGTTGGGATACGCAGTATTTT
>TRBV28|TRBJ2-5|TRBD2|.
CASSLGREVETQYF
TGTGCCAGCAGTTTAGGGCGGGAGGTGGAGACCCAGTACTTC
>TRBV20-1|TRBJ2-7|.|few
CSAHSVSQGSYEQYF
TGCAGTGCTCATAGCGTCTCACAGGGATCCTACGAGCAGTACTTC
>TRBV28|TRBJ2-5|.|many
CASSLSGGETQYF
TGTGCCAGCAGTTTATCGGGCGGAGAGACCCAGTACTTC
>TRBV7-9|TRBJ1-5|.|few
CASSFSTGRSYSNQPQHF
TGTGCCAGCAGCTTCTCCACGGGTCGATCTTATAGCAATCAGCCCCAGCATTTT
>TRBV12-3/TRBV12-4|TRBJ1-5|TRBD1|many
CASSLNRGSTQPQHF
TGTGCCAGCAGTTTAAACAGGGGGTCGACTCAGCCCCAGCATTTT
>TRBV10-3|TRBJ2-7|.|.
CAISEGLVPEQYF
TGTGCCATCAGTGAGGGACTGGTACCCGAGCAGTACTTC
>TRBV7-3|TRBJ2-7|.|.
CASSSQGGEYEQYF
TGTGCCAGCAGCTCACAGGGTGGTGAGTACGAGCAGTACTTC
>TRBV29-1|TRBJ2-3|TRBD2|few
CSETSGTDTQYF
TGCAGCGAGACTAGCGGCACAGATACGCAGTATTTT
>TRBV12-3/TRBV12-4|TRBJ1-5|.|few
CASSSFTSGLGVQPQHF
TGTGCCAGCAGCTCTTTTACGTCGGGACTGGGAGTTCAGCCCCAGCATTTT
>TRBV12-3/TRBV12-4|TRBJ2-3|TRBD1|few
CASSRDRGPADTQYF
TGTGCCAGCAGTCGAGACAGGGGGCCTGCAGATACGCAGTATTTT
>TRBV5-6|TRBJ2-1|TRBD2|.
CASSLLSGRAHEQFF
TGTGCCAGCAGCTTGCTCAGCGGGAGGGCCCATGAGCAGTTCTTC
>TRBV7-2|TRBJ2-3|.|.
CASSTRLNTQYF
TGTGCCAGCAGCACGCGACTAAATACGCAGTATTTT
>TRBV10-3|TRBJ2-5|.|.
CAISVRGGQETQYF
TGTGCCATCAGTGTGAGGGGGGGACAAGAGACCCAGTACTTC
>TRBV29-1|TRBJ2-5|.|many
CSVAEETQYF
TGCAGCGTTGCGGAAGAGACCCAGTACTTC
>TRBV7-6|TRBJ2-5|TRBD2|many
CASSLSRVTSVIETQYF
TGTGCCAGCAGCTTAAGTAGGGTGACTAGCGTGATAGAGACCCAGTACTTC
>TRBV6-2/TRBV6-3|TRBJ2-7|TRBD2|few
CASSYPVPRLAGVSYEQYF
TGTGCCAGCAGTTATCCGGTTCCGCGACTAGCGGGAGTCTCCTACGAGCAGTACTTC
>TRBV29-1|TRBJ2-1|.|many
CSANMGPAYNEQFF
TGCAGCGCAAACATGGGTCCAGCCTACAATGAGCAGTTCTTC
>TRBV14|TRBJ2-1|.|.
CASSQVRTGNNEQFF
TGTGCCAGCAGCCAAGTGAGAACAGGGAACAATGAGCAGTTCTTC
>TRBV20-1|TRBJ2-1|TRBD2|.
CSARDPLAGGQGFSEQFF
TGCAGTGCTAGAGATCCACTAGCGGGAGGGCAGGGGTTCTCTGAGCAGTTCTTC
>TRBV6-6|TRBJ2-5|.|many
CASRQVHQETQYF
TGTGCCAGCAGACAGGTCCACCAAGAGACCCAGTACTTC
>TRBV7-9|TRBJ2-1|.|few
CASSSYRDLREQFF
TGTGCCAGCAGCTCCTACCGGGACCTTCGTGAGCAGTTCTTC